The 12 T cell receptor beta chains below come from one sample, sequenced in a study of blood T cell repertoires in COVID-19 (dated by TCRdb to 2018 to 2020). The method was the immunoSEQ multiplex PCR assay. TCRdb carries this immuneACCESS record with in-frame sequences only. Its versions omit some clonotypes, under half of them owing to an unresolved V gene in the studies checked, with the rest unexplained. In this sample the table shows about 380,000 clones, about 88% of which occur a single time. The ten largest clones represent more than 1% of the sample. The sequenced material came from PBMCs or T cells enriched from blood (not recorded which). The receptors were sampled from a woman aged 18-30 years who had recovered from COVID-19.

The V call is TRBV19, the J call TRBJ1-4; maybe TRBD1 (6 bases). Deletions cut 2 bases from V and 5 bases from J, with 9 bases between. The germline CDR1 and CDR2 sequences are LNHDA and SQIVND (reference sequence). CDR3 length equals 14 residues. CDR3 region: CASSIYGGNEKLFF. The CDR3 DNA follows: TGTGCCAGTAGTATATATGGGGGCAATGAAAAACTGTTTTTT.

In this sample, this clone turned up a few times. The chain employs TRBV5-5 and TRBJ1-4; possible D gene TRBD1, 6 bases. This CDR3 spans 13 amino acids. Germline V CDR1 and CDR2: SGHKS, YYEKEE (reference sequence). The V end was cut by 3 bases, the J end by 11 bases, with 14 bases between. The CDR3 region has the DNA TGTGCCAGCAGCTCTTCGAACAGGGAGAAACTGTTTTTT. As protein: CASSSSNREKLFF.

The V call is TRBV5-6, the J call TRBJ1-2; TRBD1 matches at 9 bases. The CDR3 extends over 16 amino acids. Germline assignment: CDR1 SGHDT and CDR2 YYEEEE. V trimming: 0 bases; J trimming: 2 bases; junction bases outside the gene matches: 5. The CDR3: CASSLAPGQGNYGYTF. CDR3 nucleotides: TGTGCCAGCAGCTTGGCCCCCGGACAGGGGAACTATGGCTACACCTTC.

The chain is built from TRBV28 and TRBJ1-1; 7 bases map to TRBD1. This CDR3 region has 15 residues. Germline loops: CDR1 MDHEN, CDR2 SYDVKM. V was clipped by 5 bases and J by 2 bases; unmatched bases: 8. CDR3 DNA sequence: TGTGCCAGCAGTCACCATACAGGGGATAACACTGAAGCTTTCTTT. It yields the protein CASSHHTGDNTEAFF.

This rearrangement joins TRBV18 to TRBJ1-6, with TRBD1 identical over 7 bases. The CDR3 is made up of 17 amino acids. V shed 1 base, J shed 5 bases, and the junction held 8 bases outside the gene matches. Germline CDR1 is KGHSH and CDR2 is LQKENI. The chain's CDR3 is CASSPRGVTGDNSPLHF. In nucleotides, the CDR3 is TGTGCCAGCTCACCACGCGGGGTCACAGGGGATAATTCACCCCTCCACTTT.

For the CDR3, the DNA is TGTGCCAGCAGCCCATCCCCCTACGAGCAGTACTTC. Translating gives CASSPSPYEQYF. The chain combines TRBV3-1 (or the pseudogene TRBV3-2) with TRBJ2-7; unclear D gene. Trimming left V 4 bases short and J 2 bases short, with 6 bases between. This CDR3 spans 12 amino acids. Germline CDR1 LGHDT, CDR2 YNNKEL (reference sequence).

This chain links TRBV6-2 or TRBV6-3 with TRBJ1-1; 8 nucleotides line up with TRBD1. Looked up from germline, CDR1 is MNHEY and CDR2 is SVGEGT. CDR3 length equals 14 residues. J lost 5 bases, V lost 2 bases, and 4 bases had no gene match. CDR3 DNA sequence: TGTGCCAGCAGTTACGCAGGGGGCGAGACTGAAGCTTTCTTT. It yields the protein CASSYAGGETEAFF.

The rearrangement joins TRBV6-1 to TRBJ2-1; 11 nucleotides align to TRBD2. The CDR3 has 15 amino acids. The germline gives CDR1 MNHNS, CDR2 SASEGT. The junction had 2 bases not matched to a gene; V was cut back by 2 bases and J by 5 bases. The CDR3 DNA follows: TGTGCCAGCAGTGAAATAGCGGGGGGGAACAATGAGCAGTTCTTC. Amino acids: CASSEIAGGNNEQFF.

This clone came up once. This rearrangement joins TRBV10-3 to TRBJ1-2; tentatively, D is TRBD1 (5 bases). This CDR3 region has 11 residues. Germline loops: CDR1 ENHRY, CDR2 SYGVKD. V lost 6 bases to trimming and J lost 6 bases, with 8 bases between them. The CDR3 protein is CAISGGDGYTF. CDR3 sequence (DNA): TGTGCCATCAGCGGGGGGGATGGCTACACCTTC.

The CDR3 spells CASTWAYGTSGPLEQFF. As DNA, the CDR3 is TGCGCCAGCACATGGGCCTACGGGACTAGTGGCCCCCTTGAGCAGTTCTTC. V gene TRBV5-1 combines with J gene TRBJ2-1; 8 bases map to TRBD2. V gave up 6 bases and J gave up 9 bases; unmatched junction bases: 20. CDR3 length equals 17 residues. Germline V gene lookup returns CDR1 SGHRS and CDR2 YFSETQ.

The chain is built from TRBV5-4 and TRBJ1-2, with D possibly being TRBD1 (6 bases). The CDR3 loop spans 12 amino acids. The germline V gene has CDR1 SGHNT and CDR2 YYREEE (reference sequence). V dropped 0 bases and J dropped 13 bases, with 13 bases sitting between them. CDR3 amino acids: CASSLGQGISTF. CDR3 in DNA: TGTGCCAGCAGCTTGGGCCAGGGGATTTCCACCTTC.

CDR3: CASIPGGSYEQYF. Written as DNA, the CDR3 is TGTGCCAGCATCCCGGGGGGCTCCTACGAGCAGTACTTC. V gene TRBV7-9 combines with J gene TRBJ2-7; 7 nucleotides agree with TRBD2. Trimming cost V 7 bases and J 0 bases; bases outside gene matches: 3. The CDR3 runs 13 residues. Germline V CDR1 and CDR2: SEHNR, FQNEAQ (reference sequence).